The 28 T cell receptor beta chains below were found in one sample sequenced in a study of blood T cell repertoires in COVID-19. Generated by immunoSEQ multiplex PCR, the TCRdb table keeps only in-frame clones and is missing some. Among about 200,000 clones listed, about four fifths were seen once. The sample comprised PBMCs or T cells enriched from blood (not recorded which). The receptors were gathered from a woman aged 50 to 60 who had been exposed to COVID-19.

The chain couples TRBV19 to TRBJ1-3, with D tentatively TRBD1 (5 bases). Germline V gives CDR1 LNHDA, CDR2 SQIVND (reference sequence). Trimming took off 6 bases at V and 2 bases at J, with 17 bases between the two ends. CDR3 length: 16 amino acids. The CDR3 reads CASRQFTGEPGNTIYF. The CDR3 DNA follows: TGTGCCAGTAGGCAGTTCACAGGAGAACCTGGAAACACCATATATTTT.

In its sample, this clone was seen a few times. The chain combines TRBV28 with TRBJ1-2; D gene ambiguous. V lost 7 bases, J lost 2 bases, and 14 bases lay in between. This CDR3 contains 14 residues. Germline V gene data show CDR1 as MDHEN and CDR2 as SYDVKM. CDR3 region: CASKTSLGNYGYTF. The CDR3, as DNA: TGTGCCAGCAAGACCTCCCTCGGGAACTATGGCTACACCTTC.

The chain combines TRBV7-6 with TRBJ2-2, with 8 nucleotides matching TRBD1. CDR1 and CDR2 (germline): SGHVS, FNYEAQ. The V gene end was trimmed by 3 bases and the J gene end by 4 bases; junction bases not matched to a gene: 7. The CDR3 length is 16 residues. The CDR3, as DNA: TGTGCCAGCAGCTTGAACAGGGGGATTGGCACCGGGGAGCTGTTTTTT. This gives the protein CASSLNRGIGTGELFF.

The rearrangement links TRBV4-1 to TRBJ1-6; D is unresolved. Looked up from germline, CDR1 is MGHRA and CDR2 is YSYEKL. Trimming removed 4 bases from V and 7 bases from J, with 11 bases in between. This CDR3 has 14 residues. The CDR3 reads CASSPGRRNSPLHF. As DNA, the CDR3 is TGCGCCAGCAGCCCGGGGAGGAGGAATTCACCCCTCCACTTT.

The chain uses TRBV5-4 and TRBJ1-5; 9 bases are a match to TRBD1. The J segment lost 4 bases and the V segment lost 2 bases, leaving 4 bases of the junction unmatched. This CDR3 region has 15 residues. Germline V CDR1 and CDR2: SGHNT, YYREEE (reference sequence). The CDR3 loop reads CASSFADRGNQPQHF. The CDR3 nucleotides read TGTGCCAGCAGCTTCGCCGACAGGGGGAATCAGCCCCAGCATTTT. Variable domain in full (rest from reference TRBV5-4 and TRBJ1-5): ETGVTQSPTHLIKTRGQQVTLRCSSQSGHNTVSWYQQALGQGPQFIFQYYREEENGRGNFPPRFSGLQFPNYSSELNVNALELDDSALYLCASSFADRGNQPQHFGDGTRLSIL.

This chain's CDR3 is CASALTGTGATEQFF. The CDR3 nucleotides read TGTGCTAGTGCCCTAACCGGGACAGGGGCGACTGAGCAGTTCTTC. The V and J genes are TRBV12-5 and TRBJ2-1; 10 nucleotides match TRBD1. The CDR3 consists of 15 residues. Germline values: CDR1 LGHNT, CDR2 FRNRAP. Germline trimming cut 7 bases from V and 9 bases from J; bases unmatched to any gene: 12.

The J gene is TRBJ2-6, the V gene TRBV7-2; TRBD1 might be the D (5 bases). CDR1 and CDR2 from the germline V gene are SGHTA and FQGNSA. V gave up 0 bases and J gave up 4 bases, with 7 bases separating them. CDR3 size: 15 residues. In DNA form, the CDR3 reads TGTGCCAGCAGCTTAGCGGGGCGGGGGGCCAACGTCCTGACTTTC. Its protein product is CASSLAGRGANVLTF.

The V call is TRBV3-1 (or the pseudogene TRBV3-2), the J call TRBJ1-6, with TRBD1 as a possible D gene (6 bases). CDR1 is LGHDT and CDR2 is YNNKEL in the germline V gene (reference sequence). Trimming removed 3 bases from V and 4 bases from J, with 13 bases in between. The CDR3 has 16 residues. The DNA for the CDR3 is TGTGCCAGCAGCCAGGGTCAAGGACAGTATAATTCACCCCTCCACTTT. Its translation is CASSQGQGQYNSPLHF.

The chain has TRBV7-8 and TRBJ2-5, with TRBD1 identical over 7 bases. The CDR3 is made up of 15 amino acids. The V and J ends lost 5 bases and 2 bases, in that order; junction bases with no gene match: 8. Germline CDR1 is SGHVS and CDR2 is FQNEAQ. In DNA form, the CDR3 reads TGTGCCAGCAGCCCTACAACAGGGGCTCAAGAGACCCAGTACTTC. As protein: CASSPTTGAQETQYF.

The chain uses TRBV19 and TRBJ1-1, with TRBD1 identical over 11 bases. Germline-derived CDR1 and CDR2 are LNHDA and SQIVND (reference sequence). J lost 7 bases, V lost 5 bases, and 12 bases had no gene match. The CDR3 runs 16 residues. The CDR3 DNA is TGTGCCAGTAGTTTCCCTCCGGGACAGGGGGTGAATGAAGCTTTCTTT. Protein product: CASSFPPGQGVNEAFF.

A single count supports this clone. The CDR3 region has the DNA TGTGCCAGCAGCCCGGGCGGGGGGCGAAGTGAAAAACTGTTTTTT. Translation: CASSPGGGRSEKLFF. The chain couples TRBV7-2 to TRBJ1-4, with D maybe TRBD1 (6 bases). The germline gives CDR1 SGHTA, CDR2 FQGNSA. V was shortened by 5 bases and J by 7 bases, with 17 bases between the two germline ends. The CDR3 spans 15 residues.

The V and J genes are TRBV5-1 and TRBJ2-1; 11 bases agree with TRBD1. Germline V gene lookup returns CDR1 SGHRS and CDR2 YFSETQ. V shed 5 bases and J 0 bases; nucleotides not matched to a gene: 10. The CDR3 is 18 residues long. This CDR3 reads CASSSGTGGLSSYNEQFF. CDR3 nucleotide sequence: TGCGCCAGCAGTTCCGGGACAGGGGGTTTGAGCTCCTACAATGAGCAGTTCTTC.

The chain recombines TRBV11-2 with TRBJ2-7; 13 positions match TRBD2. Germline V gene sequence: CDR1 SGHAT, CDR2 FQNNGV. The ends lost 5 bases at V and 2 bases at J; junction bases unmatched: 12. The CDR3 contains 18 residues. CDR3 DNA sequence: TGTGCCAGCAGCGCCGAGTCCGGGACTAGCGGGGCTCCCTACGAGCAGTACTTC. Translation gives CASSAESGTSGAPYEQYF.

The V call is TRBV4-3, the J call TRBJ1-2, with TRBD1 as a possible D gene (6 bases). The length of the CDR3 is 19 residues. The germline CDR1 and CDR2 sequences are LGHNA and YSLEER. The V end was cut by 0 bases, the J end by 4 bases, with 24 bases between. This chain's CDR3 is CASSQEPPGGTKGGYGYTF. The CDR3 DNA reads TGCGCCAGCAGCCAAGAGCCTCCGGGCGGCACTAAAGGGGGCTATGGCTACACCTTC.

This clone was recorded a few times. This chain joins TRBV5-1 and TRBJ1-2; TRBD1 matches at 7 bases. CDR1 is SGHRS and CDR2 is YFSETQ in the germline V gene. This CDR3 is built from 14 residues. The trim removed 0 bases at V and 4 bases at J, leaving 3 bases unmatched. The DNA of the CDR3 is TGCGCCAGCAGCTTGGAGGGACAGCCCTATGGCTACACCTTC. Translating it yields CASSLEGQPYGYTF.

This clone has a handful of counts. V and J are TRBV21-1 and TRBJ1-5. TRBV21-1 counts as a pseudogene. The CDR3 is made up of 16 amino acids. This CDR3 reads CASKKWGGARNQPQHF. CDR3 bases: TGTGCCAGCAAAAAATGGGGGGGGGCGCGGAATCAGCCCCAGCATTTT.

The chain carries TRBV12-1 and TRBJ2-7; the table's D call, TRBD1, has no DNA check behind it. TRBV12-1 is deemed a pseudogene. The CDR3 sequence is 13 residues long. CDR3 nucleotides: TGTGCCAGCAGCACCGACAGGGGGAACGAGCAGTACTTC. It specifies CASSTDRGNEQYF.

The V call is TRBV18, the J call TRBJ1-4, with 7 bases that match TRBD1. The trim removed 5 bases at V and 8 bases at J, leaving 11 bases unmatched. The CDR3 runs to 15 residues. Per germline, CDR1 KGHSH and CDR2 LQKENI. CDR3 sequence reads: CASSATGTVDEKLFF. The CDR3 bases are TGTGCCAGCTCAGCCACCGGGACAGTTGACGAAAAACTGTTTTTT.

The gene calls are TRBV10-3 and TRBJ1-1, with 9 bases matching TRBD1. With 5 bases clipped from V and 5 bases from J, the junction kept 6 bases outside the gene matches. CDR1 and CDR2 (germline): ENHRY, SYGVKD. This CDR3 has 14 residues. The CDR3 loop is CAISRQGGNTEAFF. The CDR3 DNA is TGTGCCATCAGTAGACAGGGGGGAAATACTGAAGCTTTCTTT.

This clone was detected a few times. The V and J genes are TRBV29-1 and TRBJ2-1; D gene uncertain. The CDR3 consists of 14 residues. Trimming pared 2 bases from V and 6 bases from J, leaving 14 bases between. CDR1 and CDR2 (germline): SQVTM, ANQGSEA. CDR3 in amino acids: CSVENPFAVNEQFF. The DNA for the CDR3 is TGCAGCGTTGAAAATCCCTTCGCGGTCAATGAGCAGTTCTTC.

V and J are TRBV12-3 or TRBV12-4 and TRBJ1-2; weak D call: TRBD1 (6 bases). V lost 5 bases to trimming and J lost 5 bases, with 12 bases between them. This CDR3 has 13 residues. The CDR3 loop is CASSIEDRYGYTF. The DNA for the CDR3 is TGTGCCAGCAGTATAGAGGACAGATATGGCTACACCTTC.

V is TRBV19 and J is TRBJ1-4, with D maybe TRBD1 (6 bases). The germline V gene encodes CDR1 LNHDA and CDR2 SQIVND (reference sequence). Trimming left V 5 bases short and J 8 bases short, with 12 bases between. The CDR3 consists of 13 residues. CDR3 nucleotide sequence: TGTGCCAGTAGTGGGGGCTCGGGGGAAAAACTGTTTTTT. Its translation is CASSGGSGEKLFF. Full variable domain (missing parts from reference TRBV19 and TRBJ1-4): DGGITQSPKYLFRKEGQNVTLSCEQNLNHDAMYWYRQDPGQGLRLIYYSQIVNDFQKGDIAEGYSVSREKKESFPLTVTSAQKNPTAFYLCASSGGSGEKLFFGSGTQLSVL.

The genes are TRBV19 and TRBJ1-5, with TRBD1 matching 8 bases. The length of the CDR3 is 14 residues. With 7 bases clipped from V and 7 bases from J, the junction kept 9 bases outside the gene matches. Germline CDR1 reads LNHDA; CDR2 reads SQIVND (reference sequence). Written as DNA, the CDR3 is TGTGCCAGTATGACGACAGGGGCAGGCCAGCCCCAGCATTTT. Encoded protein: CASMTTGAGQPQHF. The full variable domain, completed using reference TRBV19 and TRBJ1-5, is DGGITQSPKYLFRKEGQNVTLSCEQNLNHDAMYWYRQDPGQGLRLIYYSQIVNDFQKGDIAEGYSVSREKKESFPLTVTSAQKNPTAFYLCASMTTGAGQPQHFGDGTRLSIL.

The chain employs TRBV7-9 and TRBJ2-7; 9 nucleotides match TRBD1. Germline CDR1 SEHNR, CDR2 FQNEAQ (reference sequence). This CDR3 has 14 residues. V lost 3 bases and J lost 6; bases outside the gene matches: 6. CDR3 nucleotide sequence: TGTGCCAGCAGCTTCGCCGGGGACAGGGCCGAGCAGTACTTC. Translated: CASSFAGDRAEQYF. Drawing the rest from reference TRBV7-9 and TRBJ2-7, the complete variable domain is DTGVSQNPRHKITKRGQNVTFRCDPISEHNRLYWYRQTLGQGPEFLTYFQNEAQLEKSRLLSDRFSAERPKGSFSTLEIQRTEQGDSAMYLCASSFAGDRAEQYFGPGTRLTVT.

The V and J genes are TRBV21-1 and TRBJ2-1; the D call in the table, TRBD1, was not verified against the DNA. TRBV21-1 is deemed a pseudogene. The CDR3 spans 15 residues. CDR3 loop: CASRGGTGKDNEQFF. The CDR3 DNA reads TGTGCCAGCAGGGGGGGGACAGGGAAGGACAATGAGCAGTTCTTC.

This clone was seen just once. The chain has TRBV3-1 (or the pseudogene TRBV3-2) and TRBJ1-2; the D gene is possibly TRBD1 (5 bases). The germline V gene has CDR1 LGHDT and CDR2 YNNKEL (reference sequence). V shed 1 base and J shed 2 bases, with 5 bases lying between them. The CDR3 totals 13 residues. The CDR3 coding sequence is TGTGCCAGCAGCCAAGGACAGAACTATGGCTACACCTTC. Encoded protein: CASSQGQNYGYTF.

The chain links TRBV10-3 to TRBJ2-2; 9 bases are shared with TRBD1. With 5 bases clipped from V and 5 bases from J, the junction kept 6 bases outside the gene matches. Per germline, CDR1 ENHRY and CDR2 SYGVKD. CDR3 length: 15 amino acids. The CDR3, as DNA: TGTGCCATCAGTCTAGACAGGGGGGGTACCGGGGAGCTGTTTTTT. This translates into CAISLDRGGTGELFF.

In DNA form, the CDR3 reads TGCAGCGCCGCGGGGAATTCGAACACTGAAGCTTTCTTT. Its protein is CSAAGNSNTEAFF. The chain couples TRBV29-1 to TRBJ1-1; D gene unclear. The CDR3 totals 13 residues. Trimming stripped 7 bases from V and 1 base from J, with 13 bases between. CDR1 and CDR2 (germline): SQVTM, ANQGSEA.